This entry lists 21 T cell receptor beta chains sequenced from one sample in a study of OX40 agonist ivuxolimab in advanced cancers. Clones were sequenced by immunoSEQ multiplex PCR, and TCRdb holds only the in-frame ones, with some missing. Of approximately 70,000 clones in the sample, roughly 80% were seen once. The source was CD4+ or CD8+ T cells sorted from blood, collected in a trial of the OX40 agonist ivuxolimab. The receptors derive from an adult with an advanced solid tumor such as melanoma, head and neck, liver or kidney cancer.

CDR3 sequence (DNA): TGCGCCAGCAGCTTGGTACCGAACACTGAAGCTTTCTTT. Translating it yields CASSLVPNTEAFF. This sequence joins TRBV5-1 and TRBJ1-1, with no clear D. The CDR3 is 13 residues long. The germline CDR1 and CDR2 sequences are SGHRS and YFSETQ. Trimming took off 0 bases at V and 1 base at J, with 4 bases between the two ends. Filled out from reference TRBV5-1 and TRBJ1-1, the complete variable domain reads KAGVTQTPRYLIKTRGQQVTLSCSPISGHRSVSWYQQTPGQGLQFLFEYFSETQRNKGNFPGRFSGRQFSNSRSEMNVSTLELGDSALYLCASSLVPNTEAFFGQGTRLTVV.

This clone was observed a single time. V gene TRBV6-5 combines with J gene TRBJ1-1, with D unresolved. This CDR3 is 14 amino acids long. CDR1 and CDR2 (germline): MNHEY, SVGAGI. Between the trimmed V and J ends, which lost 0 bases and 4 bases, there was a span of 9 bases. CDR3 DNA sequence: TGTGCCAGCAGTTACTCGTCAGACGGCACTGAAGCTTTCTTT. It specifies CASSYSSDGTEAFF.

The chain employs TRBV28 and TRBJ1-6; possible D gene TRBD1, 5 bases. Trimming took 4 bases from V and 6 from J, leaving 13 bases between them. CDR1 is MDHEN, CDR2 SYDVKM, per germline. CDR3 length equals 15 residues. The DNA for the CDR3 is TGTGCCAGCAGTTATCGGGGGGTAGGTAATTCACCCCTCCACTTT. This gives the protein CASSYRGVGNSPLHF. Looking up the rest from reference TRBV28 and TRBJ1-6 gives the full variable domain: DVKVTQSSRYLVKRTGEKVFLECVQDMDHENMFWYRQDPGLGLRLIYFSYDVKMKEKGDIPEGYSVSREKKERFSLILESASTNQTSMYLCASSYRGVGNSPLHFGNGTRLTVT.

The chain links TRBV2 to TRBJ2-3; D possibly uses TRBD1 or TRBD2 (5 bases each). Looked up from germline, CDR1 is SNHLY and CDR2 is FYNNEI. V gave up 5 bases and J gave up 5 bases, with 20 bases separating them. The CDR3 sequence is 16 residues long. The CDR3 nucleotides read TGTGCCAGCAGTCAACCCGGGACCCGGGGAAGAGATACGCAGTATTTT. The encoded protein is CASSQPGTRGRDTQYF.

This chain connects TRBV5-1 to TRBJ2-5, with a possible D match to TRBD2 (5 bases). V shed 2 bases and J shed 0 bases, with 8 bases lying between them. The germline V gene has CDR1 SGHRS and CDR2 YFSETQ. The CDR3 spans 14 residues. The DNA of the CDR3 is TGCGCCAGCAGCTTACCGGGAAACCAAGAGACCCAGTACTTC. Translating it yields CASSLPGNQETQYF.

This rearrangement joins TRBV6-5 to TRBJ1-2; maybe TRBD1 (6 bases). The CDR3 has 15 residues. Looked up from germline, CDR1 is MNHEY and CDR2 is SVGAGI. Trimming stripped 4 bases from V and 5 bases from J, with 17 bases between. The CDR3 nucleotides are TGTGCCAGCAGTTCACCTACAGGGAGAACTTATGGCTACACCTTC. Translation: CASSSPTGRTYGYTF.

The chain is built from TRBV28 and TRBJ2-7, with a possible D match to TRBD2 (6 bases). Trimming cost V 6 bases and J 5 bases, with 17 bases left between them. CDR1 is MDHEN, CDR2 SYDVKM, per germline. CDR3 length: 14 residues. CDR3 residues: CASSTIRGNNEQYF. The DNA for the CDR3 is TGTGCCAGCAGCACAATTCGGGGGAACAACGAGCAGTACTTC.

The chain employs TRBV11-1 and TRBJ2-3, with TRBD1 matching over 12 bases. There are 16 residues in the CDR3. With 5 bases clipped from V and 6 bases from J, the junction kept 9 bases outside the gene matches. Germline CDR1 SGHAT, CDR2 FQDESV (reference sequence). CDR3: CASSPGGTGGRDTQYF. CDR3 DNA: TGTGCCAGCAGCCCTGGAGGGACAGGGGGCCGGGATACGCAGTATTTT.

This clone has just one count. V is TRBV6-5 and J is TRBJ1-1; possibly TRBD1 for D (5 bases). Germline CDR1 MNHEY, CDR2 SVGAGI. Trimming left V 6 bases short and J 2 bases short, with 13 bases between. CDR3 length: 14 residues. CDR3 protein: CASRPSGLNTEAFF. Written as DNA, the CDR3 is TGTGCCAGCAGACCCTCGGGGCTAAACACTGAAGCTTTCTTT.

This sequence joins TRBV29-1 and TRBJ1-1, with a tentative D call TRBD1 (5 bases). The CDR3 is 13 amino acids. In germline, CDR1 is SQVTM, CDR2 ANQGSEA. Trimming removed 8 bases from V and 1 base from J, with 14 bases in between. This CDR3 is CSLQFDRNTEAFF. The CDR3 coding sequence is TGCAGCCTACAATTCGACAGGAACACTGAAGCTTTCTTT.

V usage is TRBV7-3 and J usage is TRBJ2-1, with TRBD2 identical over 13 bases. The CDR3 is made up of 16 amino acids. The trim removed 5 bases at V and 8 bases at J, leaving 9 bases unmatched. From germline, CDR1 is SGHTA and CDR2 FQGTGA. CDR3 bases: TGTGCCAGCAGCCTACTAGCGGGAGGGGGTAAGGATGAGCAGTTCTTC. It codes for CASSLLAGGGKDEQFF.

This chain uses TRBV5-1 with TRBJ2-1; the match to TRBD2 covers 7 bases. J lost 0 bases, V lost 2 bases, and 2 bases had no gene match. There are 15 residues in the CDR3. The germline V gene encodes CDR1 SGHRS and CDR2 YFSETQ. The CDR3 coding sequence is TGCGCCAGCAGCTTAGCGGGGTCCTCCTACAATGAGCAGTTCTTC. This encodes CASSLAGSSYNEQFF.

The genes are TRBV9 and TRBJ1-5; D call uncertain. The length of the CDR3 is 13 residues. Trimming stripped 0 bases from V and 3 bases from J, with 4 bases between. The germline V gene has CDR1 SGDLS and CDR2 YYNGEE. The CDR3 DNA reads TGTGCCAGCAGCGTAGATAACAATCAGCCCCAGCATTTT. Translation: CASSVDNNQPQHF.

This clone was seen a handful of times. The V call is TRBV21-1, the J call TRBJ1-1; TRBD1 is taken as the D call from the table, unchecked against the DNA. TRBV21-1 is a documented pseudogene. This CDR3 contains 14 residues. The CDR3 spells CASREDRGRTEAFF. The CDR3 nucleotides read TGTGCCAGCAGGGAGGACAGGGGAAGAACTGAAGCTTTCTTT.

This CDR3 is CASSSGQGMIGPQHF. The CDR3 DNA sequence: TGTGCCAGCAGTTCGGGACAGGGTATGATCGGGCCCCAGCATTTT. The J gene is TRBJ1-5, the V gene TRBV28, with 9 bases fitting TRBD1. The ends lost 4 bases at V and 9 bases at J; junction bases unmatched: 10. CDR3 length equals 15 residues. From germline, CDR1 is MDHEN and CDR2 SYDVKM.

This clone was observed a handful of times. The gene calls are TRBV19 and TRBJ1-2, with a weak D call TRBD1 (5 bases). The germline gives CDR1 LNHDA, CDR2 SQIVND (reference sequence). Between the trimmed V and J ends, which lost 4 bases and 4 bases, there was a span of 10 bases. This CDR3 is 13 amino acids long. CDR3 in amino acids: CASSRTGTYGYTF. The CDR3 nucleotides are TGTGCCAGTAGTAGGACCGGGACCTATGGCTACACCTTC.

This rearrangement joins TRBV5-1 to TRBJ1-1; D perhaps matches TRBD1 (6 bases). The CDR3 is 16 residues long. Trimming left V 3 bases short and J 1 base short, with 16 bases between. The V gene's germline CDR1 is SGHRS and CDR2 YFSETQ. The CDR3 here is CASSSIVTGKNTEAFF. The CDR3 DNA reads as TGCGCCAGCAGCTCGATAGTGACAGGAAAGAACACTGAAGCTTTCTTT.

The sample holds a few counts of this clone. V gene TRBV5-5 combines with J gene TRBJ1-6; D unresolved. The V gene lost 4 bases and the J gene lost 9 bases, with 11 bases spanning the gap. Germline CDR1 SGHKS, CDR2 YYEKEE (reference sequence). The CDR3 is 13 amino acids. The DNA of the CDR3 is TGTGCCAGCAGCAATGTTATCAGTTCACCCCTCCACTTT. Protein sequence: CASSNVISSPLHF.

This chain connects TRBV2 to TRBJ2-1; D uncertain. The CDR3 is 12 residues long. Germline-derived CDR1 and CDR2 are SNHLY and FYNNEI. The V and J ends lost 2 bases and 7 bases respectively, with 6 bases between them. The CDR3 spells CASSETLNEQFF. The CDR3 bases are TGTGCCAGCAGTGAAACCCTAAATGAGCAGTTCTTC.

Details on this clone: An end of the junction does not agree with germline; a read error may underlie this. The same CDR3 is also encoded by other DNA sequences in this sample. This sequence joins TRBV19 and TRBJ1-2, with D perhaps matching TRBD1 (5 bases). CDR1 is LNHDA, CDR2 SQIVND, per germline (reference sequence). CDR3 size: 14 residues. The CDR3 region has the DNA TGTGCTAGTAGTAACAGGCTTCGGAGCTATGGCTACACCTTC. As protein: CASSNRLRSYGYTF.

The chain recombines TRBV29-1 with TRBJ2-1; TRBD2 aligns across 15 bases. The CDR3 is 16 residues long. The germline V gene has CDR1 SQVTM and CDR2 ANQGSEA. Trimming removed 5 bases from V and 8 bases from J; junction bases left unmatched: 10. The CDR3 nucleotides read TGCAGCGTTAGCGGACTAGCGGGAGGGTCCCTCGATGAGCAGTTCTTC. Translation gives CSVSGLAGGSLDEQFF.